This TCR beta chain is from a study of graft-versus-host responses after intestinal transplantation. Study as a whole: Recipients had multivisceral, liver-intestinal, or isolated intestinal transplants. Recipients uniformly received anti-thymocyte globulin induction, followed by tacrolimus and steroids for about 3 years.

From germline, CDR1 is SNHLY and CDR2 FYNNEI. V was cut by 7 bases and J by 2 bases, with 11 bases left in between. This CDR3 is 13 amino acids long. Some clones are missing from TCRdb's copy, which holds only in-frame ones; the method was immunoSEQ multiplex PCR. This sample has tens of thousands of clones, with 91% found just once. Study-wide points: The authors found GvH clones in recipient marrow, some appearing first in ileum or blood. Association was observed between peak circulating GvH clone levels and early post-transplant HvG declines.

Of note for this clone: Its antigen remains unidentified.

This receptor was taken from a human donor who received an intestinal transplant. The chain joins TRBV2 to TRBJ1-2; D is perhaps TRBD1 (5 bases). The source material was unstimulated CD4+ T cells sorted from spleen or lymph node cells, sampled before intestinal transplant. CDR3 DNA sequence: TGTGCCAGCACCATCAGGGCAAACTATGGCTACACCTTC. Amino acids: CASTIRANYGYTF.